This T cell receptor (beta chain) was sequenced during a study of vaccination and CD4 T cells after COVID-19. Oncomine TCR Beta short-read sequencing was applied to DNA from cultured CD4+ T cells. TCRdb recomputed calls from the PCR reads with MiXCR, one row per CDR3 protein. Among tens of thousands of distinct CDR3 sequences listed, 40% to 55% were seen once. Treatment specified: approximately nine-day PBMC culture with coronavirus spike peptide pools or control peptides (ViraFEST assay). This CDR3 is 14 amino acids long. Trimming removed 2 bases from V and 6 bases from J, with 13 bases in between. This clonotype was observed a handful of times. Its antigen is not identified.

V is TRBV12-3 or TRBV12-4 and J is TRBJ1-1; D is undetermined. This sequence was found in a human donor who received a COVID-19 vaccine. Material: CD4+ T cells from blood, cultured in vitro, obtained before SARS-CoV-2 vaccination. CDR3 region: CASSLSVTRAEAFF. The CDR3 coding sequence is TGTGCCAGCAGTTTATCGGTCACAAGGGCTGAAGCTTTCTTT.